This T cell receptor beta chain was sequenced in a study of identifying expanded T cells in peripheral blood. TCRdb's table, derived via immunoSEQ multiplex PCR, lists solely in-frame clones and lacks some. The table shows more than 50,000 clones, with under 85% occurring only once. This clone was seen only a few times. Its cognate antigen is unknown. The length of the CDR3 is 13 residues. V was shortened by 5 bases and J by 0 bases, with 8 bases between the two germline ends. Germline loops: CDR1 SQVTM, CDR2 ANQGSEA. Study-wide points: Over around two and four weeks, about 17 and 20 clones changed, versus around 1.2 between replicates.

The sequenced sample consisted of blood. The chain recombines TRBV29-1 with TRBJ2-1; maybe TRBD2 (6 bases). The clonotype was recovered from a person between 18 and 75 years old in good health. CDR3 in DNA: TGCAGCGTTCACGGGGGCTCCTACAATGAGCAGTTCTTC. Protein product: CSVHGGSYNEQFF.